This T cell receptor beta chain appears in the sequencing data of a study of PD-1 blockade in classical Hodgkin lymphoma. Notes on this clone: The antigen is undetermined.

Time point: cycle 4 day 1 (C4D1), after less than seven weeks of nivolumab. In every patient, relapse followed autologous stem cell transplantation, while exposure to brentuximab vedotin differed. Generated by immunoSEQ multiplex PCR, the TCRdb table keeps only in-frame clones and is missing some. This sample has 90,000 to 100,000 clones, with approximately 78% found just once. Study results and limitations: Relative to healthy donors, newly diagnosed patients reportedly had lower baseline TCR diversity, which was reported as lower still in relapsed/refractory patients. What drove the repertoire differences, possibly disease activity or prior therapy, has not been defined.

Sequenced here: peripheral blood mononuclear cells (PBMCs), sampled before the fourth cycle of nivolumab. The clonotype comes from a human donor with classical Hodgkin lymphoma.

CDR3 residues: CASRPAVVATNEKLFF. CDR3 in DNA: TGCGCCAGCAGACCCGCGGTGGTGGCAACTAATGAAAAACTGTTTTTT. This chain uses TRBV5-1 with TRBJ1-4; no clear D gene. Germline loops: CDR1 SGHRS, CDR2 YFSETQ. V lost 5 bases and J 0 bases, leaving 14 bases between the germline ends. This CDR3 is 16 amino acids long.